One sample yielded the 17 T cell receptor beta chains listed below, sequenced in a study of cytomegalovirus exposure and HLA in healthy donors. Amplification used 60 Vbeta primers and 13 Jbeta primers. Sequenced by immunoSEQ multiplex PCR; TCRdb stores in-frame clones only, minus some. The table shows approximately 140,000 clones, with under 85% occurring only once. Input material: PBMCs. These receptors all stem from a woman in her 40s in good health and CMV-seropositive.

The chain couples TRBV30 to TRBJ2-7; TRBD1 matches at 8 bases. The CDR3 is 12 amino acids. CDR1 is GTSNPN and CDR2 is SVGIG in the germline V gene (reference sequence). With V trimmed by 2 bases and J by 4 bases, 1 base remained unmatched. The CDR3 sequence: CAWSRQGYEQYF. In DNA, the CDR3 is TGTGCCTGGAGTCGACAGGGGTACGAGCAGTACTTC.

This clone was seen once. The CDR3 coding sequence is TGTGCCAGCAGCGGTAGCGGGGGCCTAATGAGGAGTGAGCAGTTCTTC. Encoded protein: CASSGSGGLMRSEQFF. This chain links TRBV9 with TRBJ2-1, with 9 positions matching TRBD2. Trimming at V came to 3 bases and at J to 9 bases, leaving 13 bases not matched to a gene. Germline V gene lookup returns CDR1 SGDLS and CDR2 YYNGEE. CDR3 size: 16 residues. Combining the CDR3 with reference TRBV9 and TRBJ2-1 gives the whole variable domain DSGVTQTPKHLITATGQRVTLRCSPRSGDLSVYWYQQSLDQGLQFLIQYYNGEERAKGNILERFSAQQFPDLHSELNLSSLELGDSALYFCASSGSGGLMRSEQFFGPGTRLTVL.

The CDR3 loop is CASSPRTGPNYGYTF. The DNA for the CDR3 is TGCGCCAGCAGCCCCCGCACAGGCCCCAACTATGGCTACACCTTC. The J gene is TRBJ1-2, the V gene TRBV4-1; D is perhaps TRBD1 (5 bases). This CDR3 spans 15 amino acids. The V end was cut by 4 bases, the J end by 2 bases, with 14 bases between. Germline V lookup: CDR1 MGHRA, CDR2 YSYEKL.

V is TRBV28 and J is TRBJ1-1; D may be TRBD1 (6 bases). Per germline, CDR1 MDHEN and CDR2 SYDVKM. The CDR3 spans 16 residues. V was pared by 5 bases and J by 1 base, with 17 bases between. The CDR3 DNA follows: TGTGCCAGCAGTCCCGGGCTAGGGGGAGCGAACACTGAAGCTTTCTTT. Its protein product is CASSPGLGGANTEAFF.

V usage is TRBV10-3 and J usage is TRBJ1-2; 7 nucleotides align to TRBD1. Trimming cost V 2 bases and J 1 base; bases outside gene matches: 4. Germline lookup yields CDR1 ENHRY and CDR2 SYGVKD. The CDR3 totals 15 residues. The DNA for the CDR3 is TGTGCCATCAGTGAGCCTTCAGGGGGTAACTATGGCTACACCTTC. Translated, it gives CAISEPSGGNYGYTF.

This clone was seen a single time. The V gene is TRBV10-1, the J gene TRBJ1-6, with TRBD1 identical over 8 bases. The ends lost 9 bases at V and 7 bases at J; junction bases unmatched: 8. The CDR3 consists of 14 residues. The germline V gene has CDR1 WNHNN and CDR2 SYGVQD (reference sequence). This CDR3 reads CARRTGTLNSPLHF. The CDR3 coding sequence is TGCGCCAGGAGGACAGGGACTCTGAATTCACCCCTCCACTTT.

V is TRBV7-9 and J is TRBJ2-5; 7 bases fit TRBD1. CDR1 and CDR2 (germline): SEHNR, FQNEAQ (reference sequence). The trim removed 4 bases at V and 2 bases at J, leaving 1 base unmatched. The CDR3 runs to 13 residues. This CDR3 is CASSYRGQETQYF. The CDR3 coding sequence is TGTGCCAGCAGCTACAGGGGACAAGAGACCCAGTACTTC.

Here the CDR3 DNA reads TGCGCCAGCAGTGACCATAGCGGGGGCACAGATACGCAGTATTTT. Translated: CASSDHSGGTDTQYF. The V call is TRBV10-1, the J call TRBJ2-3, with 8 bases aligning to TRBD2. There are 15 residues in the CDR3. J was trimmed by 1 base and V by 3 bases; bases with no gene match: 3. Germline loops: CDR1 WNHNN, CDR2 SYGVQD (reference sequence).

The gene calls are TRBV28 and TRBJ2-1; D is possibly TRBD2 (5 bases). CDR1 MDHEN and CDR2 SYDVKM come from the germline V gene. The length of the CDR3 is 16 residues. V lost 3 bases to trimming and J lost 1 base, with 13 bases between them. CDR3 sequence reads: CASSFAFSGSYNEQFF. The CDR3 DNA is TGTGCCAGCAGTTTCGCTTTTTCGGGGTCCTACAATGAGCAGTTCTTC.

V gene TRBV2 combines with J gene TRBJ2-5, with TRBD1 matching 7 bases. The end of the DNA is better explained by TRBJ2-7, so the J call may be wrong. The V gene's germline CDR1 is SNHLY and CDR2 FYNNEI. The CDR3 is 15 residues long. The CDR3 spells CASWNPGQSSYEQYF. The CDR3 coding sequence is TGTGCCAGTTGGAACCCGGGACAGAGCTCCTACGAGCAGTACTTC.

The CDR3 bases are TGTGCCAGCAGCTCCTCCGGGGATAAGGGTTCACCCCTCCACTTT. The encoded protein is CASSSSGDKGSPLHF. V and J are TRBV5-4 and TRBJ1-6; D remains ambiguous. The CDR3 is 15 amino acids. The V end lost 3 bases, the J end lost 9 bases, and 16 bases lay between the germline ends. The germline V gene encodes CDR1 SGHNT and CDR2 YYREEE (reference sequence).

V is TRBV7-3 and J is TRBJ1-1; no firm D call. CDR3 size: 13 residues. From germline, CDR1 is SGHTA and CDR2 FQGTGA. V lost 3 bases to trimming and J lost 1 base, with 6 bases between them. The CDR3 DNA reads as TGTGCCAGCAGCTTTCAGGAGAACACTGAAGCTTTCTTT. It yields the protein CASSFQENTEAFF.

The chain has TRBV2 and TRBJ2-7, with 10 bases fitting TRBD1. This CDR3 has 15 residues. Germline assignment: CDR1 SNHLY and CDR2 FYNNEI. V dropped 5 bases and J dropped 4; count of bases not matched to a gene: 8. The CDR3: CASSLQTGGAYEQYF. DNA for the CDR3: TGTGCCAGCAGTCTTCAGACAGGGGGCGCGTACGAGCAGTACTTC.

This sequence joins TRBV2 and TRBJ2-5, with a tentative D call TRBD1 (6 bases). The CDR3 has 17 amino acids. With 7 bases removed from V and 2 bases from J, the gap between germline ends came to 23 bases. In germline, CDR1 is SNHLY, CDR2 FYNNEI. The CDR3 here is CASTLGSWTDSQETQYF. CDR3 sequence (DNA): TGTGCCAGCACCTTAGGGAGCTGGACAGATTCGCAAGAGACCCAGTACTTC.

This clone was detected a few times. V usage is TRBV28 and J usage is TRBJ2-2; the match to TRBD2 covers 8 bases. The CDR3 is 15 amino acids. The V gene's germline CDR1 is MDHEN and CDR2 SYDVKM. With V trimmed by 6 bases and J by 0 bases, 3 bases remained unmatched. CDR3 in amino acids: CASRPGLANTGELFF. CDR3 DNA: TGTGCCAGCAGACCGGGACTAGCGAACACCGGGGAGCTGTTTTTT.

V gene TRBV6-5 combines with J gene TRBJ1-2, with TRBD1 matching 9 bases. V gave up 5 bases and J gave up 0 bases; unmatched junction bases: 4. The V gene's germline CDR1 is MNHEY and CDR2 SVGAGI. This CDR3 is built from 15 residues. CDR3 coding DNA: TGTGCCAGCAGTCGAGGGACAGGGACTAACTATGGCTACACCTTC. Translating gives CASSRGTGTNYGYTF.

The chain couples TRBV29-1 to TRBJ1-1, with no clear D. CDR1 is SQVTM and CDR2 is ANQGSEA in the germline V gene. This CDR3 is built from 13 residues. V dropped 4 bases and J dropped 2 bases, with 11 bases sitting between them. The CDR3 nucleotides read TGCAGCGTTGCCCCCGACTCAAACACTGAAGCTTTCTTT. This gives the protein CSVAPDSNTEAFF.